A selection of T cell receptor beta chains follows, all from one sample in a study of T cell responses to AZD1222 COVID-19 vaccine. The data were produced by immunoSEQ multiplex PCR, yet TCRdb's version contains in-frame clones alone and is incomplete. The sample has 130,000 to 150,000 clones; roughly 90% are singletons. Sample: peripheral blood, taken on day 0 of AZD1222 vaccination. Receptor source: an adult in good health. Both conserved end residues are part of each CDR3. Each record gives: clone size, V gene, D gene, J gene, CDR3 protein, CDR3 DNA. The D gene is left open where the match is weak. A clone size is listed for some rows: how often the clone was seen (once, few, many), or a class if it is expanded.

>NA|TRBV5-1|NA|TRBJ2-1
CASSFGGAQGNEQFF
TGCGCCAGCAGCTTCGGGGGAGCCCAGGGGAATGAGCAGTTCTTC
>NA|TRBV9|NA|TRBJ2-3
CASSVDGSLTDTQYF
TGTGCCAGCAGCGTAGACGGCAGCCTGACGGATACGCAGTATTTT
>NA|TRBV7-2|TRBD2|TRBJ2-1
CASGRLAGRNNEQFF
TGTGCCAGCGGGAGGCTAGCGGGACGTAACAATGAGCAGTTCTTC
>NA|TRBV4-1|TRBD2|TRBJ2-1
CASSQGPAGLASNEQFF
TGCGCCAGCAGCCAAGGGCCGGCGGGACTAGCAAGCAATGAGCAGTTCTTC
>once|TRBV28|TRBD1|TRBJ1-5
CASSRVDRDNQPQHF
TGTGCCAGCAGTCGGGTAGACAGGGACAATCAGCCCCAGCATTTT
>NA|TRBV10-2|NA|TRBJ1-5
CASSGRAQPQHF
TGCGCCAGCAGTGGAAGGGCTCAGCCCCAGCATTTT
>NA|TRBV19|TRBD2|TRBJ2-2
CASSNPRLVAGRNTGELFF
TGTGCCAGTAGTAACCCCCGACTGGTAGCGGGAAGGAACACCGGGGAGCTGTTTTTT
>NA|TRBV5-1|TRBD1|TRBJ1-5
CASSLDSRGGGQPQHF
TGCGCCAGCAGCTTGGATTCCAGGGGGGGAGGACAGCCCCAGCATTTT
>NA|TRBV5-1|NA|TRBJ1-2
CASSTPDGYGYTF
TGCGCCAGCAGCACTCCAGACGGGTACGGCTACACCTTC
>once|TRBV3-1/TRBV3-2|NA|TRBJ2-2
CASSLRGQLHTGELFF
TGTGCCAGCAGCCTCCGGGGCCAGCTCCACACCGGGGAGCTGTTTTTT
>NA|TRBV30|NA|TRBJ2-1
CAASRQAHNEQFF
TGTGCCGCAAGCAGACAGGCCCACAATGAGCAGTTCTTC
>NA|TRBV3-1/TRBV3-2|TRBD1|TRBJ1-2
CASSQGPGQGNYGYTF
TGTGCCAGCAGCCAAGGGCCGGGACAGGGAAACTATGGCTACACCTTC
>NA|TRBV19|NA|TRBJ2-7
CASSDPGHSYEQYF
TGTGCCAGTAGTGATCCGGGACATTCCTACGAGCAGTACTTC
>NA|TRBV7-9|NA|TRBJ2-7
CASSQGSPYEQYF
TGTGCCAGCAGCCAAGGGTCGCCCTACGAGCAGTACTTC
>NA|TRBV4-2|NA|TRBJ1-1
CASSQDLGSTEAFF
TGTGCCAGCAGCCAAGATCTGGGTAGCACTGAAGCTTTCTTT
>NA|TRBV5-4|NA|TRBJ1-1
CASSMEDTEAFF
TGTGCCAGCAGCATGGAGGACACTGAAGCTTTCTTT
>NA|TRBV12-5|TRBD2|TRBJ2-3
CASGLRGLGHDTQYF
TGTGCTAGTGGTTTGCGGGGACTAGGGCATGATACGCAGTATTTT
>NA|TRBV9|TRBD2|TRBJ2-2
CASKGLGNTGELFF
TGTGCCAGCAAGGGACTAGGTAACACCGGGGAGCTGTTTTTT
>NA|TRBV6-1|TRBD1|TRBJ2-7
CASSERGREQYF
TGTGCCAGCAGTGAGAGGGGGCGGGAGCAGTACTTC
>NA|TRBV7-8|NA|TRBJ2-1
CASSLKGSWTAKYNEQFF
TGTGCCAGCAGCTTAAAAGGTTCTTGGACAGCTAAGTACAATGAGCAGTTCTTC
>NA|TRBV7-2|TRBD1|TRBJ1-1
CASSYQTGGNTEAFF
TGTGCCAGCAGCTACCAGACAGGGGGGAACACTGAAGCTTTCTTT
>NA|TRBV12-3/TRBV12-4|NA|TRBJ2-1
CASSERAYNEQFF
TGTGCCAGCAGCGAGCGGGCGTACAATGAGCAGTTCTTC
>NA|TRBV5-1|TRBD1|TRBJ1-2
CASRGLWTGRDGYTF
TGCGCCAGCAGGGGGCTTTGGACAGGAAGGGATGGCTACACCTTC
>NA|TRBV19|NA|TRBJ2-7
CASSIGGGYEQYF
TGTGCCAGTAGTATCGGGGGCGGCTACGAGCAGTACTTC
>NA|TRBV19|TRBD1|TRBJ1-1
CASSIRQGANTEAFF
TGTGCCAGTAGTATACGACAGGGGGCGAACACTGAAGCTTTCTTT
>NA|TRBV19|TRBD2|TRBJ2-7
CASSPAGVGYEQYF
TGTGCCAGTAGTCCCGCGGGAGTGGGCTACGAGCAGTACTTC
>NA|TRBV27|NA|TRBJ2-3
CASSLEGASTDTQYF
TGTGCCAGCAGTTTAGAGGGCGCGTCAACAGATACGCAGTATTTT